This paragraph covers one T cell receptor beta chain sequence. This clone was counted once. Its binding antigen is unknown. No much larger clone is present one base from it, and per-base qualities are unavailable. This entry comes from a study of blood T cell repertoires in COVID-19 (dated by TCRdb to 2018 to 2020). At the level of the whole study: The collaborator samples originated in the United States, Italy and Spain and spanned the acute and convalescent phases of COVID-19. Subjects who had been exposed to COVID-19, were actively infected with it, or had recovered from it provided the deeply sampled blood TCRbeta repertoires that made up the dataset. The sample metadata nearly always contained a de-identified subject ID, COVID-19 status, age in years and sex. A freely available public database, intended as a resource for researchers studying the immune response to SARS-CoV-2, is where the repertoires were released. Where available, HLA class I and class II types were taken from metadata supplied by the sample provider and were not determined by assay-based typing. The material from the prospective study consisted of cDNA or gDNA derived from T cells, B-cell-depleted T cells, or PBMCs. The samples were drawn from two sources: the first 160 participants of the ongoing ImmuneRACE study, and 1,000 to 1,500 subjects contributed by 6 global collaborators. Broader findings and caveats from the paper: The amount of clinical and demographic metadata varied by source and participant and was provided uncurated.

The collaborating institutions used their own protocols to collect whole blood in K2EDTA tubes. For TCRbeta analysis, collaborators shipped samples as frozen whole blood, isolated PBMCs, or DNA extracted from either of those sample types. TCRbeta CDR3 regions were amplified from genomic DNA using the immunoSEQ Assay, a bias-controlled multiplex PCR. As for the original processing: The number of nucleated cells in each sample was estimated by amplification of reference gene primers within the assay. Sequence reads were collapsed and filtered to measure the absolute abundance of every unique TCRbeta CDR3 rearrangement. For each sample, productive Simpson clonality was calculated by taking the square root of Simpson's diversity index across productive rearrangements. What TCRdb holds here is the immuneACCESS table cut down to in-frame rearrangements. Part of the clones is not present; checked against another copy, under half of the missing clones reflect an unresolved V gene, and the others are unexplained. V, J and clone size are taken as reported in that table, and D and trimming were inferred from the DNA itself. The sample table holds 40,000 to 50,000 clones, of which roughly 89% were seen once. The leading ten clones occupy under 8.5% of the sample.

Trimming takes 5 bases from V and 5 bases from J, and the germline ends sit 15 bases apart. The germline V gene provides CDR1 SGHAT and CDR2 FQNNGV. The CDR3 covers 15 residues, taking in both the cysteine and the phenylalanine. The DNA shown is the 45-base CDR3, in frame from base 1. The rearrangement combines TRBV11-2 with TRBJ1-4; the D gene identity is not certain. Sequenced: peripheral blood. This TCR derives from a man in his 70s with active COVID-19. CDR3 region: CASSQPPGINEKLFF. The nucleotide sequence is given as TGTGCCAGCAGCCAGCCCCCAGGCATAAATGAAAAACTGTTTTTT.